This TCR beta chain stems from a study of Graves' ophthalmopathy and Graves' hyperthyroidism. Study in general: Stable hyperthyroidism referred to disease that showed no ophthalmopathy within 18 months of follow-up.

The study amplified TCR beta CDR3 regions using RNA transcripts. First-round RT-PCR relied on HTBI primers, and a second-round multiplex PCR came next. TCRdb fed the multiplex PCR reads into MiXCR, producing one record per CDR3 protein. The repertoire holds about 1.2 million distinct CDR3 sequences, with about 40% as singletons. Germline V CDR1 and CDR2: GTSNPN, SVGIG (reference sequence). V was shortened by 3 bases and J by 1 base, with 7 bases between the two germline ends. The CDR3 length is 12 residues. Broader study findings: A model of 13 signatures distinguished ophthalmopathy from stable hyperthyroidism at approximately 90% sensitivity and roughly 81% specificity.

A word on this clonotype: Its matching antigen is unknown.

This receptor was obtained from an adult man with Graves' hyperthyroidism. The chain links TRBV30 to TRBJ2-7, with unresolved D. Sequencing was carried out using peripheral blood or thyroid tissue (not recorded which). For the CDR3, the DNA is TGTGCCTGGAGCGCCTCTTCCTACGAGCAGTACTTC. Residues: CAWSASSYEQYF.